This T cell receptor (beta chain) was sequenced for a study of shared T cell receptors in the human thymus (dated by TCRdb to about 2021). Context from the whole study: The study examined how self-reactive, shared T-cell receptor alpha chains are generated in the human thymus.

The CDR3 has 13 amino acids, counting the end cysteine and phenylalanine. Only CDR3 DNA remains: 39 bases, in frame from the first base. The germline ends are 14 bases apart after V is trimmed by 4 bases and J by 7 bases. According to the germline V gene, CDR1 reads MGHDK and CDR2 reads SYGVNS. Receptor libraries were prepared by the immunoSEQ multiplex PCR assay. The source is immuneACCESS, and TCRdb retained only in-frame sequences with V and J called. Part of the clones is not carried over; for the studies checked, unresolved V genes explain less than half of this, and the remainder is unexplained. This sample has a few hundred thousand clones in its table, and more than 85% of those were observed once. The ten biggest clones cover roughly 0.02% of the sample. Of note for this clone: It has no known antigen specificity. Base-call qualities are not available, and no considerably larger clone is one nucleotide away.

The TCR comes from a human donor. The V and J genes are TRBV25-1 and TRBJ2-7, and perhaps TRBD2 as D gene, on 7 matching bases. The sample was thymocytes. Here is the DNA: TGTGCCAGCAGTGGCGGGGGCGAGCGGGAGCAGTACTTC. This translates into CASSGGGEREQYF.